These 9 T cell receptor beta chains came from one sample sequenced in a study of shared clonotypes between healthy human individuals. CD45RO-negative cells were positively selected for CCR7, leaving out terminally differentiated effector memory CD45RA+ cells. The assay was immunoSEQ multiplex PCR, and TCRdb's table has in-frame clones only and misses some. The sample lists about 2.2 million clones; about 92% were seen once. The specimen was naive CD8+ T cells from PBMCs. The origin of the receptors is a man younger than 30 in good health. Some clones in this sample may be carry-over from other donors' samples.

V gene TRBV5-8 combines with J gene TRBJ2-1, with D possibly matching TRBD2 (6 bases). From germline, CDR1 is SGHTS and CDR2 YDEGEE. V lost 2 bases to trimming and J lost 3 bases, with 12 bases between them. The CDR3 sequence is 15 residues long. In DNA form, the CDR3 reads TGTGCCAGCAGCTTCTCGCGGGAATACTACAATGAGCAGTTCTTC. This sequence encodes CASSFSREYYNEQFF.

J is TRBJ2-7 and V is TRBV19, with 7 bases identical to TRBD1. This CDR3 region has 14 residues. In germline, CDR1 is LNHDA, CDR2 SQIVND (reference sequence). V gave up 5 bases and J gave up 3 bases; unmatched junction bases: 7. The chain's CDR3 is CASSFRTGSYEQYF. DNA for the CDR3: TGTGCCAGTAGTTTTCGGACAGGAAGCTACGAGCAGTACTTC.

V is TRBV7-9 and J is TRBJ2-3; weak D call: TRBD2 (7 bases). The germline gives CDR1 SEHNR, CDR2 FQNEAQ (reference sequence). The CDR3 contains 14 residues. V was trimmed by 6 bases and J by 2 bases, leaving 12 bases between them. The CDR3 bases are TGTGCCAGCAGGGGGGGGCCCCACACAGATACGCAGTATTTT. Amino acid sequence: CASRGGPHTDTQYF.

The chain employs TRBV13 and TRBJ1-2; D might be TRBD1 (5 bases). CDR1 and CDR2 from the germline V gene are PRHDT and FYEKMQ (reference sequence). With 6 bases removed from V and 6 bases from J, the gap between germline ends came to 17 bases. The CDR3 totals 14 residues. The CDR3 spells CASRTWDGFDGYTF. The CDR3 nucleotides are TGTGCCAGCAGGACATGGGACGGGTTTGATGGCTACACCTTC.

V is TRBV30 and J is TRBJ2-7; D remains unclear. Germline V gene lookup returns CDR1 GTSNPN and CDR2 SVGIG (reference sequence). This CDR3 is built from 14 residues. Trimming shortened V by 3 bases and J by 0 bases, and 12 bases separated the two germline ends. CDR3: CAWRTASDSYEQYF. CDR3 coding DNA: TGTGCCTGGAGGACGGCCAGTGACTCCTACGAGCAGTACTTC.

The chain recombines TRBV4-1 with TRBJ2-5, with TRBD2 matching over 10 bases. J gave up 5 bases and V 2 bases, and 5 bases lay outside the gene matches. The CDR3 sequence is 15 residues long. Per germline, CDR1 MGHRA and CDR2 YSYEKL. The CDR3 nucleotides are TGCGCCAGCAGCCAACCGGGACTAGCGAGTGAGACCCAGTACTTC. Translating gives CASSQPGLASETQYF.

V is TRBV11-2 and J is TRBJ1-1; D is uncertain. This CDR3 is built from 15 residues. V gave up 4 bases and J gave up 0 bases, with 12 bases separating them. CDR1 is SGHAT and CDR2 is FQNNGV in the germline V gene. The CDR3 DNA follows: TGTGCCAGCAGCTCACACCCTGGGGTGAACACTGAAGCTTTCTTT. Protein product: CASSSHPGVNTEAFF.

The chain employs TRBV14 and TRBJ2-7; TRBD2 matches 7 bases. Germline CDR1 is SGHDN and CDR2 is FVKESK. V trimming: 2 bases; J trimming: 5 bases; junction bases outside the gene matches: 9. The CDR3 loop spans 15 amino acids. The CDR3 sequence: CASSQPGEGRHEQYF. CDR3 nucleotides: TGTGCCAGCAGCCAACCGGGGGAGGGTCGCCACGAGCAGTACTTC.

This clone was seen once. The gene calls are TRBV5-1 and TRBJ2-3; 10 bases agree with TRBD2. With V trimmed by 1 base and J by 4 bases, 3 bases remained unmatched. Germline CDR1 reads SGHRS; CDR2 reads YFSETQ. This CDR3 comprises 15 residues. The CDR3 region has the DNA TGCGCCAGCAGCTTGTGGCTAGCGGGAGCAGATACGCAGTATTTT. It yields the protein CASSLWLAGADTQYF. The full variable domain, completed using reference TRBV5-1 and TRBJ2-3, is KAGVTQTPRYLIKTRGQQVTLSCSPISGHRSVSWYQQTPGQGLQFLFEYFSETQRNKGNFPGRFSGRQFSNSRSEMNVSTLELGDSALYLCASSLWLAGADTQYFGPGTRLTVL.